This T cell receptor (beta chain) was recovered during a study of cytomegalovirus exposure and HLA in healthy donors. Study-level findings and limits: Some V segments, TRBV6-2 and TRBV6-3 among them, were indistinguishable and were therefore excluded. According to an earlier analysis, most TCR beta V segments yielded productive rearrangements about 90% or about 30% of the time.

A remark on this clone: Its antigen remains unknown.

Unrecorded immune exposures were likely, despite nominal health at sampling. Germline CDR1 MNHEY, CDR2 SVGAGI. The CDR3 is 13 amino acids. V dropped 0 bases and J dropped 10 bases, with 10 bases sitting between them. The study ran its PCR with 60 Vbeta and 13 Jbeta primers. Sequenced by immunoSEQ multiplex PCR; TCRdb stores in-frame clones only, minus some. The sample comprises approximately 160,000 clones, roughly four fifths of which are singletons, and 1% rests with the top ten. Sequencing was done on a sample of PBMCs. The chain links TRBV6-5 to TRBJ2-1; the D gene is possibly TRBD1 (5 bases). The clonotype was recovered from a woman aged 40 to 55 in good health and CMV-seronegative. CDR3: CASSYSDSTEQFF. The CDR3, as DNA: TGTGCCAGCAGTTACTCTGACAGTACGGAGCAGTTCTTC.